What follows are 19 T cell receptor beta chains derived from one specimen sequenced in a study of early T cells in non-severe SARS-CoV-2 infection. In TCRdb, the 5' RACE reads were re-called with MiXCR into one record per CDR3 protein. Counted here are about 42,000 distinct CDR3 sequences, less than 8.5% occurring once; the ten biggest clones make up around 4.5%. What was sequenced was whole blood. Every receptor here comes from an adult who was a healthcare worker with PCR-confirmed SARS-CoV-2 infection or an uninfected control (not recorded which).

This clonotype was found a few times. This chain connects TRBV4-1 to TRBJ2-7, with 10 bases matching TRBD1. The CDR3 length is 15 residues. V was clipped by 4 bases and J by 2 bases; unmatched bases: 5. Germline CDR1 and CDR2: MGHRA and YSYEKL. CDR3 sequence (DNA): TGCGCCAGCAGCCGTTCCGGGACAGGGGCCTACGAGCAGTACTTC. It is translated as CASSRSGTGAYEQYF.

This CDR3 is CASSPSLLAGEPDTDTQYF. The CDR3, as DNA: TGTGCCAGCTCACCAAGTCTGCTAGCGGGGGAGCCAGACACAGATACGCAGTATTTT. This chain uses TRBV18 with TRBJ2-3; TRBD2 matches at 10 bases. Germline loops: CDR1 KGHSH, CDR2 LQKENI. The CDR3 sequence is 19 residues long. J was trimmed by 2 bases and V by 2 bases; bases with no gene match: 13.

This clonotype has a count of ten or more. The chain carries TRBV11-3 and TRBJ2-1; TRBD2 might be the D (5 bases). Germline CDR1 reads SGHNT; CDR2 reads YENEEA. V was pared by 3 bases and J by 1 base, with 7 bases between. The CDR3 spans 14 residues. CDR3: CASSLSGSYNEQFF. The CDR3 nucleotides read TGTGCCAGCAGCTTGAGCGGATCCTACAATGAGCAGTTCTTC.

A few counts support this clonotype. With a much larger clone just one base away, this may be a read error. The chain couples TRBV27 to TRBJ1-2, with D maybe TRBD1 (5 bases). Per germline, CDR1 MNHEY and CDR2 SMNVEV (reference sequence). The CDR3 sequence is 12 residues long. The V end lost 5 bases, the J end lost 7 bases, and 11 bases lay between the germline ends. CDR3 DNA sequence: TGTGCCAGCAGTATGCAGGGAAGTGGCTACACCTTC. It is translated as CASSMQGSGYTF.

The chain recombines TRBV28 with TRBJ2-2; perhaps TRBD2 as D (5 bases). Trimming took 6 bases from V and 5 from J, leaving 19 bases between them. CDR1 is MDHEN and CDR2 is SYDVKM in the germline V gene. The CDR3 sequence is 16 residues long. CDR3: CASSTWADLGTGELFF. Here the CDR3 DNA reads TGTGCCAGCAGCACTTGGGCGGACTTAGGGACCGGGGAGCTGTTTTTT.

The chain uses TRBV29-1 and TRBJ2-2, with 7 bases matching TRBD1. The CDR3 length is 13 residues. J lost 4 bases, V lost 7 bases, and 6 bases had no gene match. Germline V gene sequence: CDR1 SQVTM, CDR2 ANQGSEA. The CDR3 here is CSADRAGTGELFF. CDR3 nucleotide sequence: TGCAGCGCAGACAGGGCGGGCACCGGGGAGCTGTTTTTT.

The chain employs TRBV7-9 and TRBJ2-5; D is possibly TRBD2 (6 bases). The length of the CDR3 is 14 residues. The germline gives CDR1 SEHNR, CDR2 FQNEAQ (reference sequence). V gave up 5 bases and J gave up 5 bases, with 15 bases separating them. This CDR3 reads CASSPGLARETQYF. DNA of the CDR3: TGTGCCAGCAGCCCGGGACTCGCGCGGGAGACCCAGTACTTC. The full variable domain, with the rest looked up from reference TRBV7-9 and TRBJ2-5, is DTGVSQNPRHKITKRGQNVTFRCDPISEHNRLYWYRQTLGQGPEFLTYFQNEAQLEKSRLLSDRFSAERPKGSFSTLEIQRTEQGDSAMYLCASSPGLARETQYFGPGTRLLVL.

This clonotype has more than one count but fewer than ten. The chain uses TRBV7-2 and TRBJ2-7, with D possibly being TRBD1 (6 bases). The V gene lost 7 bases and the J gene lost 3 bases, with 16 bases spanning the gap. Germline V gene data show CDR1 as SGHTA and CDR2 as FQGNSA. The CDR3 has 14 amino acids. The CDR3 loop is CASIPGAPSYEQYF. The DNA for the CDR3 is TGTGCCAGCATCCCAGGGGCCCCAAGCTACGAGCAGTACTTC.

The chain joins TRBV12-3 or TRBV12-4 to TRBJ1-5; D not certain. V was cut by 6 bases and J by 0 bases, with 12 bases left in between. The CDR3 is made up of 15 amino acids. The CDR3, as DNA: TGTGCCAGCAGCCCGGGCCGGATTAGCAATCAGCCCCAGCATTTT. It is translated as CASSPGRISNQPQHF.

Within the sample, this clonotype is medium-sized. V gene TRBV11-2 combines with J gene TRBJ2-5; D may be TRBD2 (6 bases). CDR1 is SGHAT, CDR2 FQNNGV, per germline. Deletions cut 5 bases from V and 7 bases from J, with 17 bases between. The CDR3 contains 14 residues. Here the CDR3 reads CASSPVGGAGTQYF. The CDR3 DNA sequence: TGTGCCAGCAGCCCGGTTGGTGGAGCGGGGACCCAGTACTTC.

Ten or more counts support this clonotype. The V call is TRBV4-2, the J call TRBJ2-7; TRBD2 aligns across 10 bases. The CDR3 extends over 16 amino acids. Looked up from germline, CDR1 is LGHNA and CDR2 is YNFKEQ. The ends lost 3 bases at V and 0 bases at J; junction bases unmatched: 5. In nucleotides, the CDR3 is TGTGCCAGCAGCCAGGGGAGGACTAGCGGCTCCTACGAGCAGTACTTC. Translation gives CASSQGRTSGSYEQYF.

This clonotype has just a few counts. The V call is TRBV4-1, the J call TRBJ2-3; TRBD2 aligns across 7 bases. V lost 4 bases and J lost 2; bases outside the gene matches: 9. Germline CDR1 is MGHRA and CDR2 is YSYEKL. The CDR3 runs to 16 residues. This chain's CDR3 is CASSLSSGDATDTQYF. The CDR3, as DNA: TGCGCCAGCAGCCTCTCTAGCGGCGATGCCACAGATACGCAGTATTTT.

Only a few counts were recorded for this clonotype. The CDR3 sequence is CAWSNRVVNEKLFF. CDR3 DNA sequence: TGTGCCTGGAGTAACAGGGTTGTTAATGAAAAACTGTTTTTT. This rearrangement joins TRBV30 to TRBJ1-4; D might be TRBD1 (6 bases). Germline CDR1 reads GTSNPN; CDR2 reads SVGIG (reference sequence). With 2 bases removed from V and 4 bases from J, the gap between germline ends came to 11 bases. This CDR3 contains 14 residues.

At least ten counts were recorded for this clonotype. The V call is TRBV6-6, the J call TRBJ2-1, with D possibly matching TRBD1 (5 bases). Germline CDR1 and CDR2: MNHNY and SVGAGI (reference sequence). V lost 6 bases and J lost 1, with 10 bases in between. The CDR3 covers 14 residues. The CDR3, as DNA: TGTGCCAGCAGCAGGGATCGGTCCTACAATGAGCAGTTCTTC. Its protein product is CASSRDRSYNEQFF.

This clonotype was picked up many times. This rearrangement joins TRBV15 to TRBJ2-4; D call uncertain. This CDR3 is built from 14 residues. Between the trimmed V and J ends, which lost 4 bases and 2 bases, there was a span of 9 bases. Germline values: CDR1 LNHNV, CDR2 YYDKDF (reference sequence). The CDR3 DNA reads TGTGCCACCAGCACCCCCCTGTCCAAAAACATTCAGTACTTC. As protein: CATSTPLSKNIQYF. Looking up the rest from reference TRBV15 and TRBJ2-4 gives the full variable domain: DAMVIQNPRYQVTQFGKPVTLSCSQTLNHNVMYWYQQKSSQAPKLLFHYYDKDFNNEADTPDNFQSRRPNTSFCFLDIRSPGLGDTAMYLCATSTPLSKNIQYFGAGTRLSVL.

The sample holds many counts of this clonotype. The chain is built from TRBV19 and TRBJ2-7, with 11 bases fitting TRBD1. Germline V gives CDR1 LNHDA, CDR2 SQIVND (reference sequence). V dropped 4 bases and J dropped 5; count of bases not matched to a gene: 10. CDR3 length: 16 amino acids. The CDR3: CASSNLRRTGGNEQYF. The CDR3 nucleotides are TGTGCCAGTAGTAACCTCCGCAGGACAGGGGGCAACGAGCAGTACTTC. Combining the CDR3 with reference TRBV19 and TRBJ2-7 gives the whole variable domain DGGITQSPKYLFRKEGQNVTLSCEQNLNHDAMYWYRQDPGQGLRLIYYSQIVNDFQKGDIAEGYSVSREKKESFPLTVTSAQKNPTAFYLCASSNLRRTGGNEQYFGPGTRLTVT.

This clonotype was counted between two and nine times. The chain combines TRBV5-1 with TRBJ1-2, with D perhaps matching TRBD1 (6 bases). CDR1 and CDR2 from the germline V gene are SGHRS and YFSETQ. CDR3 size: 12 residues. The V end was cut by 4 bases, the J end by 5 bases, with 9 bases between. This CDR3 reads CASSTTGYGYTF. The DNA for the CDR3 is TGCGCCAGCAGCACGACAGGTTATGGCTACACCTTC.

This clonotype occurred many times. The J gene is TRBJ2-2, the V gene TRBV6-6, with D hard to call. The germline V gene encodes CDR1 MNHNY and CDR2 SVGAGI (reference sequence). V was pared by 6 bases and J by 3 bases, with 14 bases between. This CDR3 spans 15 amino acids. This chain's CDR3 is CASRTRFPDTGELFF. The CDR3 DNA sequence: TGTGCCAGCAGGACCCGGTTCCCCGACACCGGGGAGCTGTTTTTT.

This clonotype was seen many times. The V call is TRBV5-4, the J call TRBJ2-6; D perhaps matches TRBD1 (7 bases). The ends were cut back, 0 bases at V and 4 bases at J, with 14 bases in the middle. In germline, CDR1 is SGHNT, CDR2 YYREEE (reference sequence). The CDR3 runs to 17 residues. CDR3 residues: CASSLGQGGSGANVLTF. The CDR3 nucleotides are TGTGCCAGCAGCTTGGGTCAGGGGGGATCCGGGGCCAACGTCCTGACTTTC.